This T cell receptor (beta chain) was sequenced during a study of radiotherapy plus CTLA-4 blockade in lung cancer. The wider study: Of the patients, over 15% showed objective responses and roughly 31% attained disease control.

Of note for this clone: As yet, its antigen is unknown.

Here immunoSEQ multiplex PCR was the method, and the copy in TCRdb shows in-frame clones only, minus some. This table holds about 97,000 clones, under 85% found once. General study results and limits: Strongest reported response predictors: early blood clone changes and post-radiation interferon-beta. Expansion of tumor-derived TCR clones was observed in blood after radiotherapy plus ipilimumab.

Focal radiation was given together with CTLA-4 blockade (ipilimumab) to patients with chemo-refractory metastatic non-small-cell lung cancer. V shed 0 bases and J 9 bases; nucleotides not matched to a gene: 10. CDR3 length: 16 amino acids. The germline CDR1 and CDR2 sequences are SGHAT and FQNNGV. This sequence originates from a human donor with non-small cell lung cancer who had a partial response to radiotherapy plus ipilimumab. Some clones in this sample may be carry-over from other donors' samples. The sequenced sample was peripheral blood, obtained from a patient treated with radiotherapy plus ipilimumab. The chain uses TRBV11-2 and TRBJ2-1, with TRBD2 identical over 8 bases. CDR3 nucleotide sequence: TGTGCCAGCAGCTTAGATCTAGACGGGAGGGCCTTTGAGCAGTTCTTC. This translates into CASSLDLDGRAFEQFF.